This TCR beta chain derives from a study of blood T cell repertoires in COVID-19. V lost 0 bases and J lost 4; bases outside the gene matches: 6. CDR1 is SGHNT, CDR2 YYREEE, per germline (reference sequence). This CDR3 is 15 amino acids long. Clones were sequenced by immunoSEQ multiplex PCR, and TCRdb holds only the in-frame ones, with some missing. The repertoire has 250,000 to 350,000 clones, over 75% of them found once; the top ten carry 6.5% to 9.5%. The sequenced material came from peripheral blood. The TCR was taken from a woman aged 45-65 years who had recovered from COVID-19. The chain couples TRBV5-4 to TRBJ1-2; TRBD1 matches 7 bases. The CDR3 sequence: CASSLDSGQAYGYTF. The DNA of the CDR3 is TGTGCCAGCAGCTTGGACTCTGGACAGGCCTATGGCTACACCTTC.